The 21 T cell receptor beta chains below all came from one sample that was sequenced in a study of beta chain features in type 1 diabetes. Investigators reverse transcribed all isolated RNA, so they sequenced expressed TCRB transcripts. Only in-frame clones appear in the TCRdb table, and some are missing; sequencing was by immunoSEQ multiplex PCR. The data hold under 800,000 clones, with roughly 16% observed a single time. Sequenced sample: naive CD4+ T cells from blood. The receptors stem from a man between 18 and 29 years old in good health.

The CDR3 region is CASSPRPGQGYTF. The CDR3 bases are TGTGCCAGCAGCCCTCGGCCAGGGCAAGGCTACACCTTC. V gene TRBV14 combines with J gene TRBJ1-2; D may be TRBD1 (5 bases). CDR1 is SGHDN, CDR2 FVKESK, per germline. Between the trimmed V and J ends, which lost 4 bases and 8 bases, there was a span of 14 bases. The CDR3 loop spans 13 amino acids.

This clone was counted a few times. The rearrangement links TRBV30 to TRBJ1-6; D is unclear. V lost 3 bases, J lost 3 bases, and 12 bases lay in between. Looked up from germline, CDR1 is GTSNPN and CDR2 is SVGIG (reference sequence). This CDR3 has 15 amino acids. CDR3 protein: CAWRPRAYYNSPLHF. The CDR3 DNA follows: TGTGCCTGGAGACCCCGGGCCTACTATAATTCACCCCTCCACTTT. The variable domain in full, with the rest retrieved from reference TRBV30 and TRBJ1-6, is SQTIHQWPATLVQPVGSPLSLECTVEGTSNPNLYWYRQAAGRGLQLLFYSVGIGQISSEVPQNLSASRPQDRQFILSSKKLLLSDSGFYLCAWRPRAYYNSPLHFGNGTRLTVT.

The rearrangement links TRBV4-3 to TRBJ2-3; 7 positions agree with TRBD2. The junction had 5 bases not matched to a gene; V was cut back by 1 base and J by 4 bases. CDR3 length: 15 amino acids. Germline loops: CDR1 LGHNA, CDR2 YSLEER. In DNA form, the CDR3 reads TGCGCCAGCAGCCAAGGGGCAGCGGGGCCAGATACGCAGTATTTT. The encoded protein is CASSQGAAGPDTQYF.

The J gene is TRBJ1-2, the V gene TRBV6-4; D might be TRBD1 (5 bases). The CDR3 runs to 13 residues. Germline V lookup: CDR1 MRHNA, CDR2 SNTAGT. Trimming left V 2 bases short and J 8 bases short, with 12 bases between. The CDR3 region has the DNA TGTGCCAGCAGTGACCTCCAGGGAGTAGGCTACACCTTC. This encodes CASSDLQGVGYTF.

The V and J genes are TRBV25-1 and TRBJ1-6, with D possibly being TRBD1 (6 bases). The CDR3 is 17 residues long. Germline CDR1 reads MGHDK; CDR2 reads SYGVNS. Trimming removed 1 base from V and 7 bases from J, with 17 bases in between. The CDR3 nucleotides are TGTGCCAGCAGTGAATCCCCCCGGGGGCCCCTGAATTCACCCCTCCACTTT. This gives the protein CASSESPRGPLNSPLHF.

This clone has a handful of counts. V and J are TRBV4-3 and TRBJ2-1; 8 bases line up with TRBD1. The CDR3 runs 14 residues. Germline CDR1 LGHNA, CDR2 YSLEER. V trimming: 8 bases; J trimming: 7 bases; junction bases outside the gene matches: 10. CDR3 DNA: TGCGCCAGCCAGTTCGGACAGGGCCCGAATGAGCAGTTCTTC. Residues: CASQFGQGPNEQFF.

On this clone: The sample contains more than one DNA sequence encoding this CDR3. This CDR3 is CASSVGQGGSNQPQHF. The CDR3 region has the DNA TGTGCCAGCAGCGTAGGGCAGGGGGGTAGCAATCAGCCCCAGCATTTT. This sequence joins TRBV9 and TRBJ1-5; TRBD1 aligns across 7 bases. The CDR3 consists of 16 residues. CDR1 and CDR2 from the germline V gene are SGDLS and YYNGEE. Trimming took 0 bases from V and 0 from J; bases not matched to a gene: 3. Filled out from reference TRBV9 and TRBJ1-5, the complete variable domain reads DSGVTQTPKHLITATGQRVTLRCSPRSGDLSVYWYQQSLDQGLQFLIQYYNGEERAKGNILERFSAQQFPDLHSELNLSSLELGDSALYFCASSVGQGGSNQPQHFGDGTRLSIL.

About this clone: The junction shows a germline mismatch at one end, possibly a read error. The chain couples TRBV4-3 to TRBJ2-3; 16 bases are shared with TRBD2. The CDR3 length is 16 residues. Germline lookup yields CDR1 LGHNA and CDR2 YSLEER. DNA of the CDR3: TGCGCCAGCAGCCAGGGGACTAGCGGGGGGGCCCAGGCAATGAATTTT. Amino acids: CASSQGTSGGAQAMNF.

The gene calls are TRBV11-2 and TRBJ2-7; 7 nucleotides match TRBD1. With 5 bases clipped from V and 4 bases from J, the junction kept 8 bases outside the gene matches. The CDR3 is 14 amino acids. Germline CDR1 and CDR2: SGHAT and FQNNGV. The chain's CDR3 is CASSRQGYVYEQYF. The CDR3 bases are TGTGCCAGCAGCCGACAGGGATACGTATACGAGCAGTACTTC. The whole variable domain, remainder taken from reference TRBV11-2 and TRBJ2-7, is EAGVAQSPRYKIIEKRQSVAFWCNPISGHATLYWYQQILGQGPKLLIQFQNNGVVDDSQLPKDRFSAERLKGVDSTLKIQPAKLEDSAVYLCASSRQGYVYEQYFGPGTRLTVT.

The CDR3 coding sequence is TGTGCCAGCAGCAAAGCGATCGTAGCGGGAGGGCCCTCCTACGAGCAGTACTTC. Translated, it gives CASSKAIVAGGPSYEQYF. The chain combines TRBV7-2 with TRBJ2-7; 11 bases align to TRBD2. V was clipped by 5 bases and J by 0 bases; unmatched bases: 12. Germline-derived CDR1 and CDR2 are SGHTA and FQGNSA. The CDR3 is 18 residues long.

This rearrangement joins TRBV11-2 to TRBJ2-1; D is ambiguous. Per germline, CDR1 SGHAT and CDR2 FQNNGV. The CDR3 is 14 amino acids. V lost 5 bases and J lost 7, with 15 bases in between. The CDR3 region is CASSILKLRNEQFF. The CDR3, as DNA: TGTGCCAGCAGCATACTAAAACTCCGGAATGAGCAGTTCTTC.

The table lists this clone with a few counts. V gene TRBV15 combines with J gene TRBJ2-1; D is unresolved. The germline V gene has CDR1 LNHNV and CDR2 YYDKDF (reference sequence). The CDR3 covers 15 residues. The germline V and J ends were trimmed by 6 bases and 9 bases, with 21 bases remaining between them. This CDR3 reads CATSNEPRSLGEQFF. CDR3 nucleotides: TGTGCCACCAGTAACGAGCCAAGGAGTCTGGGTGAGCAGTTCTTC.

Concerning this clone: Other nucleotide sequences from this sample produce the same CDR3. The genes are TRBV7-2 and TRBJ1-2; D is ambiguous. CDR3 length: 11 residues. Deletions cut 4 bases from V and 5 bases from J, with 5 bases between. The germline CDR1 and CDR2 sequences are SGHTA and FQGNSA. The CDR3 DNA sequence: TGTGCCAGCAGCTCGGGTTATGGCTACACCTTC. This translates into CASSSGYGYTF.

The chain recombines TRBV6-5 with TRBJ1-5, with D maybe TRBD1 (5 bases). The CDR3 loop spans 15 amino acids. CDR1 and CDR2 (germline): MNHEY, SVGAGI. V lost 0 bases to trimming and J lost 0 bases, with 6 bases between them. The CDR3, as DNA: TGTGCCAGCAGTTACTCGGGGCATAGCAATCAGCCCCAGCATTTT. Translated, it gives CASSYSGHSNQPQHF.

This clone occurred a few times. The rearrangement joins TRBV9 to TRBJ2-5; D uncertain. Trimming cost V 4 bases and J 1 base, with 8 bases left between them. The CDR3 consists of 13 residues. Germline assignment: CDR1 SGDLS and CDR2 YYNGEE. Written as DNA, the CDR3 is TGTGCCAGCAGCCCGCGGCCCCAAGAGACCCAGTACTTC. Translated: CASSPRPQETQYF. Combining the CDR3 with reference TRBV9 and TRBJ2-5 gives the whole variable domain DSGVTQTPKHLITATGQRVTLRCSPRSGDLSVYWYQQSLDQGLQFLIQYYNGEERAKGNILERFSAQQFPDLHSELNLSSLELGDSALYFCASSPRPQETQYFGPGTRLLVL.

As concerns this clone: Additional DNA sequences in this sample encode the identical CDR3. The chain combines TRBV29-1 with TRBJ1-5; TRBD1 matches at 8 bases. CDR1 is SQVTM and CDR2 is ANQGSEA in the germline V gene. CDR3 length: 13 amino acids. The junction had 1 base not matched to a gene; V was cut back by 6 bases and J by 0 bases. CDR3 coding DNA: TGCAGCGTCCAGGGGGCTAGCAATCAGCCCCAGCATTTT. Its protein is CSVQGASNQPQHF.

This clone was seen a handful of times. The chain employs TRBV5-6 and TRBJ2-5, with D hard to call. The CDR3 totals 11 residues. Germline V gene data show CDR1 as SGHDT and CDR2 as YYEEEE. V was pared by 0 bases and J by 9 bases, with 6 bases between. CDR3 loop: CASSLGPAQYF. In nucleotides, the CDR3 is TGTGCCAGCAGCTTGGGACCGGCCCAGTACTTC.

This clone occurred a few times. V and J are TRBV15 and TRBJ1-2, with D unclear. Germline V gene sequence: CDR1 LNHNV, CDR2 YYDKDF (reference sequence). The CDR3 has 15 residues. V dropped 0 bases and J dropped 0 bases, with 8 bases sitting between them. The CDR3 bases are TGTGCCACCAGCAGAGAAGAGCGACCTAACTATGGCTACACCTTC. It is translated as CATSREERPNYGYTF.

This clone was counted between two and nine times. The V call is TRBV27, the J call TRBJ2-3; no firm D call. The CDR3 sequence is 13 residues long. Germline V gene lookup returns CDR1 MNHEY and CDR2 SMNVEV (reference sequence). Between the trimmed V and J ends, which lost 2 bases and 1 base, there was a span of 4 bases. The CDR3 here is CASSLVRTDTQYF. The CDR3 DNA reads TGTGCCAGCAGTTTAGTGCGCACAGATACGCAGTATTTT.

The V and J genes are TRBV20-1 and TRBJ1-2; 7 positions match TRBD1. Trimming cost V 8 bases and J 7 bases; bases outside gene matches: 7. The CDR3 is 11 amino acids. Germline CDR1 is DFQATT and CDR2 is SNEGSKA (reference sequence). The CDR3 bases are TGCAGTTCCCCGGACAGGCTTGGCTACACCTTC. Protein: CSSPDRLGYTF.

This chain joins TRBV5-1 and TRBJ1-2; TRBD1 matches at 7 bases. Germline V lookup: CDR1 SGHRS, CDR2 YFSETQ. Losses at the gene ends were 0 bases for V and 2 bases for J; bases not matched to a gene: 1. The CDR3 extends over 14 amino acids. Here the CDR3 reads CASSLVQGNYGYTF. Written as DNA, the CDR3 is TGCGCCAGCAGCTTGGTACAGGGGAACTATGGCTACACCTTC.